One and the same sample provided the 26 T cell receptor beta chains below, sequenced in a study of T cells after yellow fever vaccination. From the 5' RACE reads, TCRdb called clonotypes with MiXCR, one entry per CDR3 protein. Of more than 350,000 distinct CDR3 sequences listed, approximately 10% are singletons. The specimen was PBMCs, collected on the day of the first yellow fever vaccination. The receptors were gathered from a man aged 18-30 years who received the YFV17D yellow fever vaccine.

The genes are TRBV20-1 and TRBJ2-1; 10 positions agree with TRBD2. The germline V gene has CDR1 DFQATT and CDR2 SNEGSKA (reference sequence). CDR3 length: 15 residues. J was trimmed by 14 bases and V by 0 bases; bases with no gene match: 13. Written as DNA, the CDR3 is TGCAGTGCTAGAGACTCGAGCGGGGGGGCATTTAAAGAGTTCTTC. The encoded protein is CSARDSSGGAFKEFF.

This clonotype was picked up a small number of times. The chain carries TRBV12-3 or TRBV12-4 and TRBJ1-2; D gene ambiguous. V was trimmed by 7 bases and J by 10 bases, leaving 13 bases between them. CDR3 length: 11 amino acids. Here the CDR3 reads CASTLRGDYTF. The CDR3 nucleotides are TGTGCCAGCACTTTGCGCGGGGACTACACCTTC.

This clonotype came up many times. V and J are TRBV2 and TRBJ2-1, with D hard to call. V gave up 5 bases and J gave up 6 bases, with 5 bases separating them. CDR1 and CDR2 (germline): SNHLY, FYNNEI. The CDR3 runs 11 residues. CDR3 in DNA: TGTGCCAGCAGTACCGCCAATGAGCAGTTCTTC. This encodes CASSTANEQFF.

This clonotype has just a few counts. The chain employs TRBV19 and TRBJ1-2; 9 bases map to TRBD1. Germline values: CDR1 LNHDA, CDR2 SQIVND (reference sequence). The CDR3 is 14 residues long. V was pared by 5 bases and J by 6 bases, with 7 bases of the junction left unmatched. CDR3 region: CASSSDRGRNGYTF. The DNA of the CDR3 is TGTGCCAGTAGTTCCGACAGGGGGAGGAATGGCTACACCTTC.

The rearrangement joins TRBV2 to TRBJ2-5, with 10 bases fitting TRBD2. The germline V gene has CDR1 SNHLY and CDR2 FYNNEI. V shed 6 bases and J 6 bases; nucleotides not matched to a gene: 10. This CDR3 is built from 15 residues. The CDR3 is CASRISGGAWKTQYF. For the CDR3, the DNA is TGTGCCAGCAGGATAAGCGGGGGGGCCTGGAAGACCCAGTACTTC. Combining the CDR3 with reference TRBV2 and TRBJ2-5 gives the whole variable domain EPEVTQTPSHQVTQMGQEVILRCVPISNHLYFYWYRQILGQKVEFLVSFYNNEISEKSEIFDDQFSVERPDGSNFTLKIRSTKLEDSAMYFCASRISGGAWKTQYFGPGTRLLVL.

CDR3 loop: CASSRTSGGALADTQYF. Here the CDR3 DNA reads TGTGCCAGTAGTAGGACTAGCGGGGGGGCCCTGGCAGATACGCAGTATTTT. The chain employs TRBV19 and TRBJ2-3, with TRBD2 identical over 15 bases. The V segment lost 4 bases and the J segment 4 bases; nucleotides outside the gene matches: 6. Germline CDR1 and CDR2: LNHDA and SQIVND (reference sequence). The CDR3 sequence is 17 residues long.

The rearrangement uses TRBV5-5 and TRBJ2-5, with D tentatively TRBD1 (5 bases). V was shortened by 0 bases and J by 2 bases, with 11 bases between the two germline ends. The CDR3 is 15 amino acids. Germline V gene sequence: CDR1 SGHKS, CDR2 YYEKEE (reference sequence). CDR3: CASSLGQLRQETQYF. CDR3 nucleotide sequence: TGTGCCAGCAGCTTGGGACAGCTGAGACAAGAGACCCAGTACTTC.

This clonotype was seen only a few times. The chain links TRBV4-3 to TRBJ2-7, with a possible D match to TRBD2 (5 bases). CDR3 length: 17 residues. Trimming took 1 base from V and 0 from J, leaving 16 bases between them. Per germline, CDR1 LGHNA and CDR2 YSLEER. The CDR3 region has the DNA TGCGCCAGCAGCCAAGCTGTTAGCCGGGCGGGCTCCTACGAGCAGTACTTC. This encodes CASSQAVSRAGSYEQYF.

Only a few counts were recorded for this clonotype. V gene TRBV20-1 combines with J gene TRBJ2-6, with D hard to call. CDR3 size: 15 residues. V was trimmed by 4 bases and J by 0 bases, leaving 10 bases between them. The V gene's germline CDR1 is DFQATT and CDR2 SNEGSKA (reference sequence). This chain's CDR3 is CSAIQSPSGANVLTF. The CDR3 DNA reads TGCAGTGCTATCCAGTCCCCCTCTGGGGCCAACGTCCTGACTTTC.

This clonotype was observed a few times. The rearrangement joins TRBV18 to TRBJ2-3, with D unclear. Germline V gene sequence: CDR1 KGHSH, CDR2 LQKENI. V lost 1 base and J 4 bases, leaving 9 bases between the germline ends. The CDR3 extends over 14 amino acids. The CDR3 sequence is CASSPQHGSDTQYF. CDR3 sequence (DNA): TGTGCCAGCTCACCACAACATGGATCAGATACGCAGTATTTT.

V and J are TRBV7-8 and TRBJ1-1, with D possibly TRBD1 on 5 matching bases. V dropped 5 bases and J dropped 3 bases, with 16 bases sitting between them. CDR1 is SGHVS, CDR2 FQNEAQ, per germline. The CDR3 extends over 15 amino acids. The CDR3: CASSPPGGGYTEAFF. The CDR3 DNA reads as TGTGCCAGCAGCCCCCCGGGGGGGGGGTACACTGAAGCTTTCTTT.

Only a few counts were recorded for this clonotype. The V and J genes are TRBV29-1 and TRBJ2-5, with 12 nucleotides matching TRBD2. Germline V gene data show CDR1 as SQVTM and CDR2 as ANQGSEA. The CDR3 has 14 residues. V lost 5 bases and J lost 5; bases outside the gene matches: 6. DNA of the CDR3: TGCAGCGTTTCCAGGACTAGCGGGGAGGAGACCCAGTACTTC. Translated: CSVSRTSGEETQYF. The full variable domain, in which reference TRBV29-1 and TRBJ2-5 provide the parts outside the CDR3, is SAVISQKPSRDICQRGTSLTIQCQVDSQVTMMFWYRQQPGQSLTLIATANQGSEATYESGFVIDKFPISRPNLTFSTLTVSNMSPEDSSIYLCSVSRTSGEETQYFGPGTRLLVL.

The CDR3 is CASSQRQVSNSPLHF. The CDR3 DNA sequence: TGCGCCAGCAGCCAGCGACAGGTTTCCAATTCACCCCTCCACTTT. This chain uses TRBV4-1 with TRBJ1-6; weak D call: TRBD1 (6 bases). The CDR3 runs 15 residues. The germline gives CDR1 MGHRA, CDR2 YSYEKL. The ends were cut back, 3 bases at V and 7 bases at J, with 13 bases in the middle.

This chain uses TRBV20-1 with TRBJ2-3; 11 positions match TRBD2. Germline V gives CDR1 DFQATT, CDR2 SNEGSKA (reference sequence). This CDR3 region has 14 residues. J lost 4 bases, V lost 5 bases, and 5 bases had no gene match. This chain's CDR3 is CSAVLAGAPDTQYF. In nucleotides, the CDR3 is TGCAGTGCTGTACTAGCGGGGGCCCCAGATACGCAGTATTTT.

The V and J genes are TRBV24-1 and TRBJ2-2; a weak D match, TRBD1 (6 bases). This CDR3 contains 14 residues. The V and J ends lost 2 bases and 7 bases respectively, with 10 bases between them. Looked up from germline, CDR1 is KGHDR and CDR2 is SFDVKD. The CDR3 DNA sequence: TGTGCCACCAGTGATTACAGGGTCGGCGGGGAGCTGTTTTTT. Protein: CATSDYRVGGELFF.

The table lists this clonotype with a few counts. The J gene is TRBJ2-7, the V gene TRBV27; D call uncertain. V lost 1 base and J 2 bases, leaving 15 bases between the germline ends. The CDR3 contains 16 residues. CDR1 is MNHEY, CDR2 SMNVEV, per germline (reference sequence). In DNA form, the CDR3 reads TGTGCCAGCAGTTTATATGTAGGACGGAGCGCCTACGAGCAGTACTTC. The encoded protein is CASSLYVGRSAYEQYF.

This clonotype was observed a handful of times. This chain connects TRBV28 to TRBJ2-3; TRBD1 aligns across 7 bases. The ends lost 3 bases at V and 2 bases at J; junction bases unmatched: 8. This CDR3 contains 16 residues. The germline CDR1 and CDR2 sequences are MDHEN and SYDVKM. The CDR3 bases are TGTGCCAGCAGTTTTTTAGGGGGCCGGTTCACAGATACGCAGTATTTT. This gives the protein CASSFLGGRFTDTQYF.

This clonotype was seen more than once but under ten times. The chain has TRBV29-1 and TRBJ2-3, with D uncertain. The CDR3 is 13 amino acids. Trimming took off 0 bases at V and 3 bases at J, with 7 bases between the two ends. The germline CDR1 and CDR2 sequences are SQVTM and ANQGSEA. This CDR3 is CSVEDQATDTQYF. The CDR3 DNA follows: TGCAGCGTTGAAGATCAGGCTACAGATACGCAGTATTTT.

The J gene is TRBJ1-1, the V gene TRBV7-9; TRBD1 matches at 10 bases. The V gene's germline CDR1 is SEHNR and CDR2 FQNEAQ (reference sequence). This CDR3 comprises 15 residues. Trimming cost V 5 bases and J 4 bases; bases outside gene matches: 7. CDR3 amino acids: CASSPGQGSSTEAFF. CDR3 sequence (DNA): TGTGCCAGCAGCCCGGGACAGGGGTCGAGCACTGAAGCTTTCTTT.

This clonotype was observed a handful of times. This chain joins TRBV4-1 and TRBJ2-7, with D unclear. Germline lookup yields CDR1 MGHRA and CDR2 YSYEKL. V was shortened by 4 bases and J by 6 bases, with 13 bases between the two germline ends. The CDR3 is 13 residues long. The CDR3 is CASSRSGTSEQYV. The CDR3 coding sequence is TGCGCCAGCAGCCGAAGTGGCACGAGCGAGCAGTACGTC.

This clonotype has a handful of counts. V usage is TRBV5-1 and J usage is TRBJ1-2; 7 bases align to TRBD1. Looked up from germline, CDR1 is SGHRS and CDR2 is YFSETQ. The CDR3 has 15 amino acids. V shed 6 bases and J 4 bases; nucleotides not matched to a gene: 12. DNA for the CDR3: TGCGCCAGCACCCAGACGTCGACAGGGACCTATGGCTACACCTTC. It yields the protein CASTQTSTGTYGYTF.

J is TRBJ1-1 and V is TRBV20-1; no definite D call. Trimming took 3 bases from V and 3 from J, leaving 8 bases between them. This CDR3 comprises 12 residues. CDR1 is DFQATT and CDR2 is SNEGSKA in the germline V gene (reference sequence). The CDR3 is CSASERDTEAFF. In nucleotides, the CDR3 is TGCAGTGCTAGCGAAAGGGACACTGAAGCTTTCTTT.

Many counts were recorded for this clonotype. The genes are TRBV12-3 or TRBV12-4 and TRBJ2-5; D might be TRBD2 (6 bases). Trimming left V 2 bases short and J 4 bases short, with 11 bases between. There are 14 residues in the CDR3. CDR3 DNA sequence: TGTGCCAGCAGTTTAATGACTAGTGCAGAGACCCAGTACTTC. Translation gives CASSLMTSAETQYF.

This clonotype occurred many times. This chain links TRBV6-6 with TRBJ2-7; 11 bases line up with TRBD2. This CDR3 has 12 residues. In germline, CDR1 is MNHNY, CDR2 SVGAGI (reference sequence). The V gene end was trimmed by 7 bases and the J gene end by 7 bases; junction bases not matched to a gene: 3. CDR3 sequence (DNA): TGTGCCAGCACCGGGACTAGCGGAGAGCAGTACTTC. This codes for CASTGTSGEQYF.

The J gene is TRBJ1-4, the V gene TRBV7-2; unclear D gene. CDR3 length equals 13 residues. The V gene lost 4 bases and the J gene lost 7 bases, with 10 bases spanning the gap. Germline values: CDR1 SGHTA, CDR2 FQGNSA. The CDR3 sequence: CASSSTRPEKLFF. As DNA, the CDR3 is TGTGCCAGCAGCTCAACCCGACCTGAAAAACTGTTTTTT.

V is TRBV27 and J is TRBJ2-7; no reliable D call. Trimming stripped 2 bases from V and 4 bases from J, with 9 bases between. This CDR3 comprises 13 residues. CDR1 is MNHEY, CDR2 SMNVEV, per germline (reference sequence). CDR3 bases: TGTGCCAGCAGTTTAGGCAGCATGTACGAGCAGTACTTC. Translation: CASSLGSMYEQYF.